These 32 T cell receptor beta chains were sequenced from one sample in a study of T cell responses to AZD1222 COVID-19 vaccine. Here immunoSEQ multiplex PCR was the method, and the copy in TCRdb shows in-frame clones only, minus some. The data show about 80,000 clones, roughly 90% seen once. Sample: peripheral blood, taken 28 days after the second AZD1222 dose. The receptors stem from an adult who received the AZD1222 COVID-19 vaccine.

This clone showed up just a few times. The gene calls are TRBV28 and TRBJ1-2; D might be TRBD1 (6 bases). The CDR3 runs to 15 residues. Germline CDR1 and CDR2: MDHEN and SYDVKM. V shed 6 bases and J shed 0 bases, with 14 bases lying between them. The CDR3 region has the DNA TGTGCCAGCAGCACCGGGGGGGGCACTAACTATGGCTACACCTTC. This codes for CASSTGGGTNYGYTF.

The chain joins TRBV7-2 to TRBJ2-7; D is uncertain. The germline gives CDR1 SGHTA, CDR2 FQGNSA. This CDR3 has 13 amino acids. The V gene lost 1 base and the J gene lost 6 bases, with 10 bases spanning the gap. The CDR3 nucleotides are TGTGCCAGCAGCTTAGGGGTTAGGCGCGAGCAGTACTTC. It yields the protein CASSLGVRREQYF.

This clone has just one count. V gene TRBV30 combines with J gene TRBJ1-5, with D perhaps TRBD1 (5 bases). CDR1 is GTSNPN and CDR2 is SVGIG in the germline V gene (reference sequence). The CDR3 extends over 13 amino acids. V lost 2 bases and J lost 7, with 12 bases in between. DNA for the CDR3: TGTGCCTGGAGTAGGGGCGGGGACCAGCCCCAGCATTTT. As protein: CAWSRGGDQPQHF.

This clone was seen only a few times. The V gene is TRBV28, the J gene TRBJ2-1, with 8 bases aligning to TRBD2. The CDR3 runs 14 residues. V lost 6 bases and J lost 7; bases outside the gene matches: 8. Germline lookup yields CDR1 MDHEN and CDR2 SYDVKM. CDR3 coding DNA: TGTGCCAGCAGAACGGGAGGGCCCGTTAATGAGCAGTTCTTC. Protein product: CASRTGGPVNEQFF.

The CDR3 reads CASSSHRASGNTIYF. As DNA, the CDR3 is TGTGCCAGTAGTAGCCACAGGGCCTCTGGAAACACCATATATTTT. The chain carries TRBV19 and TRBJ1-3; weak D call: TRBD1 (6 bases). Trimming took 4 bases from V and 0 from J, leaving 10 bases between them. Germline CDR1 LNHDA, CDR2 SQIVND (reference sequence). The CDR3 is 15 amino acids.

This sequence joins TRBV24-1 and TRBJ2-7, with TRBD2 as a possible D gene (6 bases). Trimming took off 5 bases at V and 7 bases at J, with 20 bases between the two ends. This CDR3 region has 15 residues. Looked up from germline, CDR1 is KGHDR and CDR2 is SFDVKD. The CDR3 nucleotides are TGTGCCACCAGTGCCGGTAGCGGAGTATTCCAGGAGCAGTACTTC. This translates into CATSAGSGVFQEQYF.

This clone appeared once. The chain uses TRBV6-5 and TRBJ1-6; D might be TRBD1 (6 bases). Germline CDR1 MNHEY, CDR2 SVGAGI. V shed 3 bases and J shed 11 bases, with 17 bases lying between them. The CDR3 is 15 residues long. DNA of the CDR3: TGTGCCAGCAGTTATGGGGGCTCAGGCGTTCCACCCCTCCACTTT. Translated, it gives CASSYGGSGVPPLHF.

This clone was counted a few times. This chain uses TRBV7-3 with TRBJ2-7, with D perhaps being TRBD1 or TRBD2 (5 bases each). CDR3 size: 13 residues. V lost 1 base to trimming and J lost 5 bases, with 9 bases between them. The V gene's germline CDR1 is SGHTA and CDR2 FQGTGA. The DNA of the CDR3 is TGTGCCAGCAGCTTAAACGGGGCCCACGAGCAGTACTTC. It is translated as CASSLNGAHEQYF. The variable domain in full, with the rest retrieved from reference TRBV7-3 and TRBJ2-7, is GAGVSQTPSNKVTEKGKYVELRCDPISGHTALYWYRQSLGQGPEFLIYFQGTGAADDSGLPNDRFFAVRPEGSVSTLKIQRTERGDSAVYLCASSLNGAHEQYFGPGTRLTVT.

The chain is built from TRBV18 and TRBJ2-7; TRBD1 or TRBD2 may be the D gene (5 bases each). The germline CDR1 and CDR2 sequences are KGHSH and LQKENI. Trimming removed 8 bases at V and 4 bases at J, with 15 bases between. The CDR3 spans 13 residues. CDR3 DNA: TGTGCCAGCACCGGGGCAGGACCTTACGAGCAGTACTTC. This gives the protein CASTGAGPYEQYF.

The chain employs TRBV6-6 and TRBJ2-5; a possible D gene is TRBD2 (7 bases). V shed 9 bases and J shed 1 base, with 18 bases lying between them. The germline gives CDR1 MNHNY, CDR2 SVGAGI (reference sequence). This CDR3 region has 15 residues. DNA of the CDR3: TGTGCCAGTCAATTTGGGGGAGGGGGCCAAGAGACCCAGTACTTC. It specifies CASQFGGGGQETQYF.

The chain carries TRBV28 and TRBJ1-5, with D tentatively TRBD1 (6 bases). The CDR3 contains 14 residues. Germline V gene sequence: CDR1 MDHEN, CDR2 SYDVKM. Trimming removed 3 bases from V and 7 bases from J, with 13 bases in between. CDR3 residues: CASSFSGVPQPQHF. CDR3 nucleotides: TGTGCCAGCAGTTTCTCAGGGGTCCCCCAGCCCCAGCATTTT.

This chain connects TRBV19 to TRBJ2-2, with 8 bases matching TRBD1. The ends lost 5 bases at V and 7 bases at J; junction bases unmatched: 9. Germline assignment: CDR1 LNHDA and CDR2 SQIVND (reference sequence). The CDR3 extends over 15 amino acids. The CDR3 nucleotides read TGTGCCAGTAGTTTGACAGGGGTTTCAGGCGGGGAGCTGTTTTTT. Translating gives CASSLTGVSGGELFF. The full variable domain, its missing parts supplied by reference TRBV19 and TRBJ2-2, is DGGITQSPKYLFRKEGQNVTLSCEQNLNHDAMYWYRQDPGQGLRLIYYSQIVNDFQKGDIAEGYSVSREKKESFPLTVTSAQKNPTAFYLCASSLTGVSGGELFFGEGSRLTVL.

The chain is built from TRBV2 and TRBJ2-2; TRBD1 is a possible D gene (6 bases). Germline V gives CDR1 SNHLY, CDR2 FYNNEI. V was cut by 6 bases and J by 4 bases, with 15 bases left in between. This CDR3 is built from 15 residues. CDR3 DNA: TGTGCCAGCAGAATCTTGGGACACGGCACCGGGGAGCTGTTTTTT. Its protein is CASRILGHGTGELFF.

The chain combines TRBV7-9 with TRBJ2-4; TRBD2 matches at 7 bases. The germline gives CDR1 SEHNR, CDR2 FQNEAQ (reference sequence). Losses at the gene ends were 5 bases for V and 0 bases for J; bases not matched to a gene: 16. The CDR3 length is 19 residues. CDR3: CASSVSHGGGLVAKNIQYF. CDR3 nucleotides: TGTGCCAGCAGCGTTAGTCATGGGGGAGGGCTTGTAGCCAAAAACATTCAGTACTTC.

The chain uses TRBV12-5 and TRBJ2-3; 8 positions match TRBD2. Trimming removed 0 bases from V and 1 base from J; junction bases left unmatched: 12. The CDR3 has 19 residues. Germline V gene lookup returns CDR1 LGHNT and CDR2 FRNRAP. The CDR3 nucleotides are TGTGCTAGTGGTTTGGTAAGGGCTAGCGGGCCCCGGGGCACAGATACGCAGTATTTT. Translating it yields CASGLVRASGPRGTDTQYF.

The CDR3 sequence: CASSPRRGLNTEAFF. CDR3 DNA sequence: TGTGCCAGCTCCCCTCGGAGGGGATTGAACACTGAAGCTTTCTTT. The chain is built from TRBV6-5 and TRBJ1-1; tentatively, D is TRBD1 (5 bases). The germline V gene has CDR1 MNHEY and CDR2 SVGAGI. V dropped 8 bases and J dropped 0 bases, with 16 bases sitting between them. The CDR3 consists of 15 residues.

This clone has a single count. V and J are TRBV7-9 and TRBJ2-2, with TRBD2 matching 11 bases. The junction had 3 bases not matched to a gene; V was cut back by 4 bases and J by 5 bases. Germline values: CDR1 SEHNR, CDR2 FQNEAQ (reference sequence). This CDR3 is 15 amino acids long. CDR3 nucleotides: TGTGCCAGCAGCTCTCCTAGCGGGAGGACCGGGGAGCTGTTTTTT. Translation: CASSSPSGRTGELFF. Full variable domain (outside the CDR3, taken from reference TRBV7-9 and TRBJ2-2): DTGVSQNPRHKITKRGQNVTFRCDPISEHNRLYWYRQTLGQGPEFLTYFQNEAQLEKSRLLSDRFSAERPKGSFSTLEIQRTEQGDSAMYLCASSSPSGRTGELFFGEGSRLTVL.

The V and J genes are TRBV27 and TRBJ2-7, with 14 bases matching TRBD2. Germline loops: CDR1 MNHEY, CDR2 SMNVEV (reference sequence). The CDR3 is 18 residues long. V trimming: 7 bases; J trimming: 3 bases; junction bases outside the gene matches: 14. The CDR3 loop is CASIPRPPGLAGVYEQYF. In nucleotides, the CDR3 is TGTGCCAGCATCCCTCGGCCTCCGGGACTAGCGGGAGTCTACGAGCAGTACTTC.

This rearrangement joins TRBV5-5 to TRBJ2-5, with 7 bases aligning to TRBD1. There are 15 residues in the CDR3. The ends lost 0 bases at V and 5 bases at J; junction bases unmatched: 7. Per germline, CDR1 SGHKS and CDR2 YYEKEE (reference sequence). As DNA, the CDR3 is TGTGCCAGCAGCTTGGTACAGGGGACGTGGGAGACCCAGTACTTC. Translating it yields CASSLVQGTWETQYF.

The chain carries TRBV7-5 and TRBJ1-5; TRBD1 reflects the table's D call only, with no check against the DNA. TRBV7-5 counts as a pseudogene. There are 21 residues in the CDR3. The CDR3 region is CVRSLVWRQGSEHNSNQPQHF. The CDR3 DNA sequence: TGTGTCAGAAGCTTAGTTTGGCGACAGGGTTCCGAACATAATAGCAATCAGCCCCAGCATTTT.

The genes are TRBV10-3 and TRBJ2-7; 9 bases line up with TRBD1. The germline gives CDR1 ENHRY, CDR2 SYGVKD. J was trimmed by 4 bases and V by 4 bases; bases with no gene match: 8. The CDR3 is 15 amino acids. The CDR3 nucleotides are TGTGCCATCAGTGTCCAACAGGGGGCGGAATACGAGCAGTACTTC. Amino acids: CAISVQQGAEYEQYF.

The V and J genes are TRBV5-4 and TRBJ1-1; D is possibly TRBD1 (6 bases). Germline CDR1 reads SGHNT; CDR2 reads YYREEE (reference sequence). V dropped 0 bases and J dropped 5 bases, with 11 bases sitting between them. The CDR3 length is 14 residues. The CDR3 sequence is CASSLARGVTEAFF. CDR3 sequence (DNA): TGTGCCAGCAGCTTGGCCAGGGGAGTGACTGAAGCTTTCTTT.

The chain couples TRBV7-8 to TRBJ1-4; 8 bases map to TRBD1. From germline, CDR1 is SGHVS and CDR2 FQNEAQ. V lost 5 bases to trimming and J lost 8 bases; unmatched junction nucleotides: 10. The CDR3 contains 15 residues. The CDR3: CASSPQGAPQEKLFF. The CDR3 nucleotides read TGTGCCAGCAGCCCTCAGGGGGCGCCACAGGAAAAACTGTTTTTT.

The chain carries TRBV28 and TRBJ2-3; 7 nucleotides match TRBD2. Per germline, CDR1 MDHEN and CDR2 SYDVKM. J lost 5 bases, V lost 7 bases, and 18 bases had no gene match. CDR3 size: 17 residues. The CDR3 reads CASNTLLASGEGDTQYF. CDR3 in DNA: TGTGCCAGCAACACCCTCTTAGCTAGCGGAGAGGGAGATACGCAGTATTTT.

This clone was seen once. V is TRBV5-4 and J is TRBJ2-6; the D is unclear. Trimming left V 4 bases short and J 0 bases short, with 11 bases between. This CDR3 region has 16 residues. Per the germline V gene, CDR1 is SGHNT and CDR2 is YYREEE (reference sequence). CDR3 region: CASSHGRSSGANVLTF. DNA of the CDR3: TGTGCCAGCAGCCACGGACGGTCCTCTGGGGCCAACGTCCTGACTTTC.

This chain joins TRBV7-3 and TRBJ2-3; TRBD2 matches 12 bases. Unmatched junction bases numbered 17, after V lost 2 bases and J lost 8 bases. The germline gives CDR1 SGHTA, CDR2 FQGTGA. The CDR3 consists of 19 residues. CDR3 in amino acids: CASSLLASGRAESVGTQYF. The CDR3 DNA is TGTGCCAGCAGCTTATTGGCTAGCGGGAGGGCCGAATCCGTCGGTACGCAGTATTTT.

The V and J genes are TRBV6-4 and TRBJ2-1, with a weak D call TRBD2 (5 bases). Germline V gene sequence: CDR1 MRHNA, CDR2 SNTAGT. The CDR3 is 14 amino acids. The CDR3 spells CVSPRPARADEQFF. CDR3 DNA: TGTGTCAGTCCTCGGCCAGCGAGGGCGGATGAGCAGTTCTTC.

The chain recombines TRBV19 with TRBJ1-2, with D possibly matching TRBD1 (6 bases). The CDR3 extends over 13 amino acids. Germline V gene sequence: CDR1 LNHDA, CDR2 SQIVND (reference sequence). The V gene lost 2 bases and the J gene lost 8 bases, with 12 bases spanning the gap. CDR3 nucleotide sequence: TGTGCCAGTAGTATACGGACAGTCGCCGGCTACACCTTC. Translated, it gives CASSIRTVAGYTF.

The chain recombines TRBV19 with TRBJ2-5; possible D gene TRBD2, 5 bases. The V end lost 5 bases, the J end lost 0 bases, and 10 bases lay between the germline ends. From germline, CDR1 is LNHDA and CDR2 SQIVND (reference sequence). The CDR3 has 14 residues. This CDR3 reads CASSYWGDQETQYF. CDR3 DNA: TGTGCCAGTAGTTATTGGGGAGACCAAGAGACCCAGTACTTC.

This chain links TRBV19 with TRBJ1-4; D is unresolved. Per germline, CDR1 LNHDA and CDR2 SQIVND (reference sequence). The ends were cut back, 3 bases at V and 7 bases at J, with 9 bases in the middle. This CDR3 contains 13 residues. CDR3 DNA: TGTGCCAGTAGTATTAAGGGAGGTGAAAAACTGTTTTTT. The encoded protein is CASSIKGGEKLFF.

The chain is built from TRBV3-1 (or the pseudogene TRBV3-2) and TRBJ2-7; no definite D call. The germline gives CDR1 LGHDT, CDR2 YNNKEL (reference sequence). The CDR3 spans 12 residues. Trimming removed 1 base at V and 3 bases at J, with 4 bases between. The CDR3 DNA sequence: TGTGCCAGCAGCCAAGGATTCTACGAGCAGTACTTC. This sequence encodes CASSQGFYEQYF.

This chain uses TRBV9 with TRBJ2-5; D is uncertain. The V gene's germline CDR1 is SGDLS and CDR2 YYNGEE. This CDR3 spans 13 amino acids. Trimming took off 1 base at V and 4 bases at J, with 8 bases between the two ends. In nucleotides, the CDR3 is TGTGCCAGCAGCGTAACCCTAGGAGAGACCCAGTACTTC. It specifies CASSVTLGETQYF.